This T cell receptor (beta chain) originates from a study of OX40 agonist ivuxolimab in advanced cancers. Background on the whole study: Ivuxolimab was a fully human IgG2 agonistic monoclonal antibody targeting the costimulatory receptor OX40 (CD134). Of the approximately 50 dose-escalation patients, hepatocellular carcinoma was present in about 20, melanoma in approximately 15, renal cell carcinoma in 9 and head and neck cancer in 9. Partial responses occurred in three dose-escalation patients, of whom one had hepatocellular carcinoma and two had cutaneous melanoma. Intravenous ivuxolimab was administered to patients every 2 weeks at six dose levels: 0.01, 0.1, 0.3, 1.5, 3 and 10 mg/kg. The purpose of peripheral TCRbeta sequencing was to test whether ivuxolimab changed TCR sequence diversity and led to clonal T-cell expansion. Patients were allowed to have had prior anti-PD-1, anti-PD-L1 or anti-CTLA-4 therapy, and more than 35% of the dose-escalation patients had been treated with checkpoint inhibitors. The paper describes the monotherapy dose-escalation part (N ≈ 51 patients) of the phase I trial of ivuxolimab. The dose-escalation cohort was roughly 80% male with a mean age of about 60 years, ranging from roughly 20 to 85. Here is what the overall study found, with its caveats: In the 0.1-3.0 mg/kg groups, partial responders were among the patients with the lowest normalized peripheral clonal expansion, particularly in CD8+ T cells. Antigen specificity was not determined for the clonally expanded peripheral T cells. Low levels of normalized T-cell clonal expansion were also shown by some nonresponding patients. After ivuxolimab, more expanded clones were found on average in CD8+ T cells than in CD4+ T cells. At doses of 0.1 to 3.0 mg/kg, clonal expansion of both CD4+ and CD8+ blood T cells was observed from baseline to week 6.

Concerning this clone itself: The antigen it binds to is not known. One base away there is no much larger clone; base qualities are not given.

For sequencing of the TCRbeta CDR3 region, genomic DNA was extracted from the sorted cells. The immunoSEQ Assay was used to sequence the TCRbeta CDR3 regions. In its TCRdb copy, this immuneACCESS table keeps in-frame sequences only and misses some clones. Where compared with another copy, unresolved V genes explain less than half of these, and the others have no known cause. For this sample the table gives about 71,000 clones, of which 80% to 90% were detected only once. The ten largest account for 5% of the sample. Trimming leaves V shorter by 4 bases and J shorter by 5 bases, with the junction holding 6 bases beyond the gene matches. CDR1 and CDR2, looked up from the germline V gene, are SGHDT and YYEEEE. From its cysteine to its phenylalanine, the CDR3 spans 16 amino acids. CDR3 DNA only is kept here, 48 bases in frame from base 1. The trial excluded patients who had a history of autoimmune disease or who were on systemic immunosuppression. Peripheral blood for TCR sequencing was drawn from every dose cohort at baseline, at cycle 4 day 1 and at cycle 7 day 1. The samples were drawn from a first-in-human, open-label, multicenter phase I dose-escalation trial of ivuxolimab. The trial enrolled adults with locally advanced or metastatic head and neck squamous cell, hepatocellular, melanoma or renal cell carcinoma. Before TCR sequencing, CD4+ T cells and CD8+ T cells were sorted from peripheral blood as separate populations.

Here the sequenced sample was CD4+ or CD8+ T cells sorted from blood, taken in a trial of the OX40 agonist ivuxolimab. The TCR originated in an adult with an advanced solid tumor such as melanoma, head and neck, liver or kidney cancer. This chain is built from TRBV5-6 and TRBJ2-1, and 13 bases in between align with TRBD2. The nucleotide sequence is given as TGTGCCAGCAGCCCGACTAGCGGGGGGCCCCACAATGAGCAGTTCTTC. The encoded protein is CASSPTSGGPHNEQFF.